The 13 T cell receptor beta chains below all came from one sample that was sequenced in a study of T cell repertoires in cytomegalovirus infection. From the reads, TCRdb called clonotypes with MiXCR, one entry per CDR3 protein. The sample lists about 530,000 distinct CDR3 sequences; 26% were seen once. The sequenced sample was PBMCs. The source of these receptors is a human donor in good health (CMV status not recorded). Some clones in this sample may be carry-over from other donors' samples.

For the CDR3, the DNA is TGTGCCATCAGTGAGAGGACTAGCGGGGGAACAGATACGCAGTATTTT. The encoded protein is CAISERTSGGTDTQYF. The rearrangement uses TRBV10-3 and TRBJ2-3; 13 positions agree with TRBD2. CDR1 and CDR2 from the germline V gene are ENHRY and SYGVKD. The CDR3 loop spans 16 amino acids. The junction had 2 bases not matched to a gene; V was cut back by 2 bases and J by 3 bases.

V usage is TRBV7-9 and J usage is TRBJ2-1, with 8 bases lining up with TRBD1. The germline V gene has CDR1 SEHNR and CDR2 FQNEAQ (reference sequence). V gave up 4 bases and J gave up 10 bases; unmatched junction bases: 6. CDR3 length: 13 residues. The CDR3 bases are TGTGCCAGCAGCTCGGACAGGGAAAGGGAGCAGTTCTTC. Encoded protein: CASSSDREREQFF.

This clonotype came up many times. CDR3 nucleotides: TGTGCCAGCATAGGAGCGGGGGGATACGAGCAGTACTTC. Residues: CASIGAGGYEQYF. This rearrangement joins TRBV7-2 to TRBJ2-7; 9 bases line up with TRBD2. Trimming at V came to 7 bases and at J to 4 bases, leaving 5 bases not matched to a gene. CDR3 length: 13 amino acids. Germline V gene lookup returns CDR1 SGHTA and CDR2 FQGNSA.

This rearrangement joins TRBV2 to TRBJ1-1, with D maybe TRBD1 (6 bases). The ends were cut back, 6 bases at V and 4 bases at J, with 21 bases in the middle. The CDR3 loop spans 16 amino acids. Germline V gene sequence: CDR1 SNHLY, CDR2 FYNNEI. The CDR3, as DNA: TGTGCCAGCAGACTAAGGGGCGGGGGCGAAGTCACTGAAGCTTTCTTT. This gives the protein CASRLRGGGEVTEAFF.

This clonotype was counted between two and nine times. V usage is TRBV12-3 or TRBV12-4 and J usage is TRBJ1-5; 10 bases are shared with TRBD1. V dropped 6 bases and J dropped 5; count of bases not matched to a gene: 4. The CDR3 sequence is 14 residues long. The CDR3 sequence is CASRAGTGDQPQHF. For the CDR3, the DNA is TGTGCCAGCAGGGCCGGGACAGGGGATCAGCCCCAGCATTTT.

This clonotype came up many times. The rearrangement links TRBV7-6 to TRBJ2-1; D gene ambiguous. The CDR3 spans 15 residues. V was pared by 4 bases and J by 10 bases, with 20 bases between. Germline V gives CDR1 SGHVS, CDR2 FNYEAQ. The CDR3 DNA reads TGTGCCAGCAGCTCTGGCTACGTGGAACCCAAGGAGCAGTTCTTC. It translates to CASSSGYVEPKEQFF.

The gene calls are TRBV7-2 and TRBJ2-3; 14 bases agree with TRBD2. CDR1 SGHTA and CDR2 FQGNSA come from the germline V gene. The trim removed 4 bases at V and 7 bases at J, leaving 7 bases unmatched. CDR3 length equals 16 residues. CDR3 nucleotide sequence: TGTGCCAGCAGCTCGAGACTAGCGGGAGGGCCAAATACGCAGTATTTT. It codes for CASSSRLAGGPNTQYF.

The V call is TRBV28, the J call TRBJ2-7; 12 bases fit TRBD2. V dropped 2 bases and J dropped 0; count of bases not matched to a gene: 8. CDR1 and CDR2 (germline): MDHEN, SYDVKM. The CDR3 is 18 amino acids. The CDR3 nucleotides are TGTGCCAGCAGTTTAGCTAGCGGGAGGGTTGGCAACTCCTACGAGCAGTACTTC. Protein sequence: CASSLASGRVGNSYEQYF.

J is TRBJ2-2 and V is TRBV6-2 or TRBV6-3; 7 positions agree with TRBD2. The CDR3 consists of 20 residues. The trim removed 2 bases at V and 0 bases at J, leaving 15 bases unmatched. CDR1 is MNHEY, CDR2 SVGEGT, per germline. CDR3 residues: CASSYPEVASGRTNTGELFF. In nucleotides, the CDR3 is TGTGCCAGCAGTTACCCCGAGGTAGCTAGCGGACGTACGAACACCGGGGAGCTGTTTTTT.

J is TRBJ1-2 and V is TRBV29-1; possible D gene TRBD1, 5 bases. The germline gives CDR1 SQVTM, CDR2 ANQGSEA. V was trimmed by 6 bases and J by 5 bases, leaving 10 bases between them. CDR3 length: 11 amino acids. CDR3 loop: CSVYEGYGYTF. CDR3 bases: TGCAGCGTCTACGAGGGGTATGGCTACACCTTC.

The V call is TRBV7-2, the J call TRBJ1-2; possibly TRBD1 for D (5 bases). Germline assignment: CDR1 SGHTA and CDR2 FQGNSA. CDR3 length equals 15 residues. V was shortened by 6 bases and J by 7 bases, with 21 bases between the two germline ends. In nucleotides, the CDR3 is TGTGCCAGCAGGACTGCAATGGGGGGGACGGCTGGCTACACCTTC. Encoded protein: CASRTAMGGTAGYTF.

This chain joins TRBV4-3 and TRBJ2-3; the match to TRBD1 covers 7 bases. CDR1 LGHNA and CDR2 YSLEER come from the germline V gene. The J segment lost 1 base and the V segment lost 3 bases, leaving 10 bases of the junction unmatched. This CDR3 is built from 17 residues. CDR3 nucleotide sequence: TGCGCCAGCAGCCAGAATGGACCGGGACAGCGCACAGATACGCAGTATTTT. Its protein is CASSQNGPGQRTDTQYF.

The chain has TRBV28 and TRBJ2-5, with D hard to call. Germline loops: CDR1 MDHEN, CDR2 SYDVKM. The germline V and J ends were trimmed by 5 bases and 6 bases, with 13 bases remaining between them. CDR3 size: 13 residues. The DNA for the CDR3 is TGTGCCAGCAGTCCTACCACTCAGCAGACCCAGTACTTC. Protein product: CASSPTTQQTQYF.